This is a list of T cell receptor beta chains from one sample in a study of beta chain features in type 1 diabetes. TCRdb's copy holds only in-frame clones and misses some; the assay was immunoSEQ multiplex PCR. This sample has 110,000 to 150,000 clones, with less than 9% found just once. The sample taken for sequencing was central memory CD4+ T cells from blood. Receptors were obtained from a woman aged 25 to 39 in good health. The conserved cysteine and the conserved F or W are not part of the CDR3 here. The D gene is left open where the match is weak.

TRBD2,TRBV4-3,13,TRBJ2-1,ASSPIAGGPPEQF
-,TRBV21-1,14,TRBJ1-1,ASIPFGDRLNTEAF
TRBD2,TRBV11-2,11,TRBJ2-7,ASSPREGSEQY
-,TRBV7-6,14,TRBJ2-3,ASSLLVGGATDTQY
TRBD1,TRBV4-3,11,TRBJ2-5,ASSPGQSETQY
TRBD2,TRBV7-9,14,TRBJ2-1,ASSLPGLAGANEQF
TRBD2,TRBV7-8,14,TRBJ2-7,ASSLALAGGLNEQY
TRBD1,TRBV6-1,13,TRBJ1-5,ASTVQDRGGQPQH
-,TRBV7-9,9,TRBJ2-7,ASSRGNEQY
-,TRBV10-3,11,TRBJ1-5,AISESTSQPQH
-,TRBV6-6,11,TRBJ2-5,ASRLQGQETQY
-,TRBV7-9,13,TRBJ2-5,ASSDLGGTEGTQY
TRBD1,TRBV6-6,12,TRBJ1-5,ASSYAGQNQPQH
-,TRBV29-1,8,TRBJ2-3,SVKEDTQY
TRBD2,TRBV7-2,15,TRBJ2-3,ASSEGLAGSSTDTQY
TRBD1,TRBV19,12,TRBJ1-5,ASSGDRLSQPQH
TRBD2,TRBV5-8,15,TRBJ2-2,ASSRLGGRGDTGELF
TRBD2,TRBV6-1,12,TRBJ2-1,ASTPLAGDNEQF
-,TRBV5-1,12,TRBJ1-1,ASRFDSLNTEAF
-,TRBV27,12,TRBJ1-5,ASSLKLGPWPQH
TRBD1,TRBV6-4,13,TRBJ1-2,ASSDSKGALGGYT
-,TRBV19,11,TRBJ1-2,ASSTDTFYGYT
TRBD1,TRBV4-3,14,TRBJ2-2,ASSQGTGGYTGELF
-,TRBV14,10,TRBJ1-1,ASSQGEVMAF
TRBD2,TRBV5-4,13,TRBJ2-1,ASSVTSGKYNEQF
TRBD2,TRBV7-3,14,TRBJ2-3,ASSFLGTSGLDTQY
TRBD1,TRBV7-2,12,TRBJ2-1,ASSLVAGGNEQF
-,TRBV18,11,TRBJ1-2,ASSPPEPGGYT
-,TRBV2,13,TRBJ2-1,ASSGGRGQRNEQF
TRBD1,TRBV23-1,13,TRBJ1-2,ASRQGATRGYGYT
TRBD2,TRBV11-2,11,TRBJ2-1,ASSSSGYNEQF
-,TRBV9,12,TRBJ1-1,ASSPRLRASEAF
TRBD2,TRBV9,13,TRBJ2-1,ASSRGAGAPSEQF
TRBD1,TRBV7-9,12,TRBJ2-5,ASNTDRGLETQY
TRBD1,TRBV7-2,14,TRBJ1-2,ASSLGRDRRNYGYT
-,TRBV5-4,13,TRBJ2-3,ASSLEQRSTDTQY
TRBD1,TRBV6-5,13,TRBJ1-4,ASRPDRGRGEKLF
TRBD1,TRBV7-3,14,TRBJ1-1,ASSSGQGRVNTEAF
TRBD1,TRBV7-2,12,TRBJ2-7,ASSRQGSKNEQY
-,TRBV2,12,TRBJ2-1,ASTMASESNEQF
-,TRBV11-2,13,TRBJ2-1,ASSLPQRADLEQF
TRBD2,TRBV7-3,14,TRBJ2-2,ASSLTGTSVSGELF
TRBD2,TRBV19,13,TRBJ2-3,ASSPSGRHRDTQY
-,TRBV6-6,12,TRBJ1-1,ASSFEALNTEAF
TRBD1,TRBV18,12,TRBJ1-1,ASTQDRGPAEAF
-,TRBV2,10,TRBJ2-5,ASQYRAETQY
-,TRBV7-2,14,TRBJ1-5,ASSLSGRGGHQPQH
TRBD1,TRBV30,13,TRBJ1-2,AWSIPSTGGAGYT
TRBD1,TRBV18,13,TRBJ1-3,ASSPGTDSGNTIY